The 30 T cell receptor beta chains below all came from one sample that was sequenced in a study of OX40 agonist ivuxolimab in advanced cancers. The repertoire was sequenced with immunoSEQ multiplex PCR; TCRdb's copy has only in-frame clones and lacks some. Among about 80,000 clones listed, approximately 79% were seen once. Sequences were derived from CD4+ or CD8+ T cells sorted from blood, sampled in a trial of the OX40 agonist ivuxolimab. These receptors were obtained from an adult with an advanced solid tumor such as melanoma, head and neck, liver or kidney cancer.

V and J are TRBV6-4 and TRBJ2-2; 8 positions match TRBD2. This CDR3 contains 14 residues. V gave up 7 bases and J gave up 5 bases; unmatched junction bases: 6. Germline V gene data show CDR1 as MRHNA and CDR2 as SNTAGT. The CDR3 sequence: CASTSGGRTGELFF. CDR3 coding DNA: TGTGCCAGCACGAGCGGGGGTCGGACCGGGGAGCTGTTTTTT.

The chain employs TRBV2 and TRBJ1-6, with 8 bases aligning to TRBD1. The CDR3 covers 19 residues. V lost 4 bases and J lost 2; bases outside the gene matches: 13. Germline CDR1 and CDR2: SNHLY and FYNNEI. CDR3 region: CASSGPSDRANAYNSPLHF. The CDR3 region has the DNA TGTGCCAGCAGTGGACCTTCGGACAGGGCAAACGCCTATAATTCACCCCTCCACTTT. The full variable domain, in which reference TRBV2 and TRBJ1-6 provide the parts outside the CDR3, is EPEVTQTPSHQVTQMGQEVILRCVPISNHLYFYWYRQILGQKVEFLVSFYNNEISEKSEIFDDQFSVERPDGSNFTLKIRSTKLEDSAMYFCASSGPSDRANAYNSPLHFGNGTRLTVT.

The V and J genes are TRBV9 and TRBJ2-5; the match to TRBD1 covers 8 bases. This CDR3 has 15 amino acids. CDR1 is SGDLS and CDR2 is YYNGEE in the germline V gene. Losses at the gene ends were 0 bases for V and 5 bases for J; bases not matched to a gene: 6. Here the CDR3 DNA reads TGTGCCAGCAGCGTAGATGGGACAGGAGGTGAGACCCAGTACTTC. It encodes CASSVDGTGGETQYF.

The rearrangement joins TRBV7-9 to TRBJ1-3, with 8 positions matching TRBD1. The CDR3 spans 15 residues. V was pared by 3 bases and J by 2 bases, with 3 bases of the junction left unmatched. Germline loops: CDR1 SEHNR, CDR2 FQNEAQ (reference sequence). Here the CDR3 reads CASSLQGATGNTIYF. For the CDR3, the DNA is TGTGCCAGCAGCTTGCAGGGGGCAACTGGAAACACCATATATTTT.

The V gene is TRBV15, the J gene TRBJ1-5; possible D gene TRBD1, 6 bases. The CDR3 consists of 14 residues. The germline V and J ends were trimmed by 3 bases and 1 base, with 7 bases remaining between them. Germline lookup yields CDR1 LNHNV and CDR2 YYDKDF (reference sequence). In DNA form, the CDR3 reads TGTGCCACCAGCAGGAGGGGGAGCAATCAGCCCCAGCATTTT. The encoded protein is CATSRRGSNQPQHF.

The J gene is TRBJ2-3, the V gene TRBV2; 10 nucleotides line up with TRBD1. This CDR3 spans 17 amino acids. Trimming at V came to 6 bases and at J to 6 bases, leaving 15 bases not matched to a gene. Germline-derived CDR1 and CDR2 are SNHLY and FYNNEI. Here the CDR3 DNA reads TGTGCCAGCAGCGACCTCCCCGGGACAGGGGCATCGGATACGCAGTATTTT. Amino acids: CASSDLPGTGASDTQYF.

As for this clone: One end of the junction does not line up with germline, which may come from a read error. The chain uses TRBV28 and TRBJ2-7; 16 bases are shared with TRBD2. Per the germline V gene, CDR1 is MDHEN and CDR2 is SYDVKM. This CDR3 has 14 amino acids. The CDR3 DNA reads TGTGCCAGCAGTACGGGACTAGCGGGAGGGCGCGTTGGCTTC. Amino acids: CASSTGLAGGRVGF.

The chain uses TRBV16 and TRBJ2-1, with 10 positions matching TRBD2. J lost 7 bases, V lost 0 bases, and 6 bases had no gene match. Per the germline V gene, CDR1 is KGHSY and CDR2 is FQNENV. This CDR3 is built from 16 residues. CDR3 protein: CASSQSASGRVNEQFF. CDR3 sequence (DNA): TGTGCCAGCAGCCAATCGGCCAGCGGGAGGGTAAATGAGCAGTTCTTC.

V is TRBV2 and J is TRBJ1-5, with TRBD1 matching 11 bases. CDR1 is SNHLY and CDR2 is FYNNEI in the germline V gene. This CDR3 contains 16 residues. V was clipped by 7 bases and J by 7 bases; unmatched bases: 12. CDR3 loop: CASTPQKDRGRQPQHF. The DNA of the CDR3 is TGTGCCAGCACTCCCCAGAAGGACAGGGGGCGACAGCCCCAGCATTTT.

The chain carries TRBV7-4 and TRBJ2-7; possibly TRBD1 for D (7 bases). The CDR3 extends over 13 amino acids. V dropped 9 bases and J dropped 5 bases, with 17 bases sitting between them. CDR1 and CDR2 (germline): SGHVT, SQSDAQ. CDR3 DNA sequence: TGTGCCAGGAGGTACAGGGGAGGTGACGAGCAGTACGTC. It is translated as CARRYRGGDEQYV.

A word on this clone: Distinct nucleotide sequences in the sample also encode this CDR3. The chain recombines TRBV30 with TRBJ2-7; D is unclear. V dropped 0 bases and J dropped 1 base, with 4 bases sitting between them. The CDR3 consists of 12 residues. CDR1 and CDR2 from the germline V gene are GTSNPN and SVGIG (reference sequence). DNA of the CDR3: TGTGCCTGGAGTGTCGGTTCCTACGAGCAGTACTTC. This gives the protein CAWSVGSYEQYF.

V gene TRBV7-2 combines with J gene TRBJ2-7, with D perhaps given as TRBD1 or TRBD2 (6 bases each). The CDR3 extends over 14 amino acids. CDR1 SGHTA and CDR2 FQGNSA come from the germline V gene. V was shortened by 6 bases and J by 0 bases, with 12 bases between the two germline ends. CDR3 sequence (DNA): TGTGCCAGCAGTACAAGGGGGGACTCCTACGAGCAGTACTTC. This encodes CASSTRGDSYEQYF.

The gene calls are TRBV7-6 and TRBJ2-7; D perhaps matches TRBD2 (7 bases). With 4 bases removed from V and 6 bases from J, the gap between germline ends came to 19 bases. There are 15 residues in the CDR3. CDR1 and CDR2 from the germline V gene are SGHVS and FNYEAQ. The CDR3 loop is CASSSGGREVSEQYF. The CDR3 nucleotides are TGTGCCAGCAGCTCGGGGGGCAGGGAGGTCTCCGAGCAGTACTTC.

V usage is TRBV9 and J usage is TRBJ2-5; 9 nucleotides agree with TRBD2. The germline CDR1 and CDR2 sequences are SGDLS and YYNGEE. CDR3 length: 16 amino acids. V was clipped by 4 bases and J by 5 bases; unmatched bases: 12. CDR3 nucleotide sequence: TGTGCCAGCAGCCCCCAAGGCAGAAGCGGGAGGGAGACCCAGTACTTC. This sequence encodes CASSPQGRSGRETQYF.

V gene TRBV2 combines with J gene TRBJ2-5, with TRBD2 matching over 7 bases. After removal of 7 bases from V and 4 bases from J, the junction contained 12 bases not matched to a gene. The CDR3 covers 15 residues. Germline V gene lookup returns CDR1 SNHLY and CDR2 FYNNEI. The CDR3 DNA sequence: TGTGCCAGCACCCGAGTAACGGGGGGTGTAGAGACCCAGTACTTC. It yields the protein CASTRVTGGVETQYF. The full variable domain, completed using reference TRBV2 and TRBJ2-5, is EPEVTQTPSHQVTQMGQEVILRCVPISNHLYFYWYRQILGQKVEFLVSFYNNEISEKSEIFDDQFSVERPDGSNFTLKIRSTKLEDSAMYFCASTRVTGGVETQYFGPGTRLLVL.

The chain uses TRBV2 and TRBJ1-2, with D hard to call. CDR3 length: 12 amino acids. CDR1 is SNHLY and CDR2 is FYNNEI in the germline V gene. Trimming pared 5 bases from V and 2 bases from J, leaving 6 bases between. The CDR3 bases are TGTGCCAGCAGTCTAGCAAACTATGGCTACACCTTC. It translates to CASSLANYGYTF.

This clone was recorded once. The CDR3 DNA reads TGTGCCAGCAGCATCGACAGGGGGCCGGGCGAGCAGTACGTC. Amino acids: CASSIDRGPGEQYV. The chain combines TRBV28 with TRBJ2-7; 10 nucleotides match TRBD1. The ends lost 6 bases at V and 6 bases at J; junction bases unmatched: 8. CDR3 length equals 14 residues. The germline gives CDR1 MDHEN, CDR2 SYDVKM.

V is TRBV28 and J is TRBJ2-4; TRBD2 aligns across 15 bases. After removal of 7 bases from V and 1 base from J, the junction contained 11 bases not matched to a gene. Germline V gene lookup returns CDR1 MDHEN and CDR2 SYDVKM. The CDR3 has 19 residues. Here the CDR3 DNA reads TGTGCCAGCAACCGAGGACTAGCGGGAGGGGGTCCTGCCAAAAACATTCAGTACTTC. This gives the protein CASNRGLAGGGPAKNIQYF. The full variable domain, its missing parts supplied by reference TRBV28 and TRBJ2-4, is DVKVTQSSRYLVKRTGEKVFLECVQDMDHENMFWYRQDPGLGLRLIYFSYDVKMKEKGDIPEGYSVSREKKERFSLILESASTNQTSMYLCASNRGLAGGGPAKNIQYFGAGTRLSVL.

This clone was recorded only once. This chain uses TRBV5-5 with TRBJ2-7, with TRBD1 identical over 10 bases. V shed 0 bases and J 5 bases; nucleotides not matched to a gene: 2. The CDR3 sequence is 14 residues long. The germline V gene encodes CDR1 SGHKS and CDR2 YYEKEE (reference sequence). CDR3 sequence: CASSLVGQGNEQYV. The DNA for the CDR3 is TGTGCCAGCAGCTTGGTGGGACAGGGGAACGAGCAGTACGTC.

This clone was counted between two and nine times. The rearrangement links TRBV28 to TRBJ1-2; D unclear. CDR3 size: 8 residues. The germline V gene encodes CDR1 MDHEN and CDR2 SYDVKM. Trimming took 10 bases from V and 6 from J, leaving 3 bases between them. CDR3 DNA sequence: TGTGCCACGGATGGCTACACCTTC. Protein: CATDGYTF.

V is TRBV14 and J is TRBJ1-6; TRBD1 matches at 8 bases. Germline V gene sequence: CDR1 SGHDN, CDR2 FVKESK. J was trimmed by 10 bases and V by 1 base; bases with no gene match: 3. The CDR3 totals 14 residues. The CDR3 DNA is TGTGCCAGCAGCCAAGGGACAGGGACGTCACCCCTCCACTTT. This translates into CASSQGTGTSPLHF.

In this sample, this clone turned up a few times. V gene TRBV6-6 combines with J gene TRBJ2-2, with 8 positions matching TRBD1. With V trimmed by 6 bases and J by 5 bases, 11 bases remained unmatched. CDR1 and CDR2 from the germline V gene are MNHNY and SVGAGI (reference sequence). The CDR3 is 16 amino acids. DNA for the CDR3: TGTGCCAGCAGGTACGGACAGGGAAGAAGGACCGGGGAGCTGTTTTTT. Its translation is CASRYGQGRRTGELFF.

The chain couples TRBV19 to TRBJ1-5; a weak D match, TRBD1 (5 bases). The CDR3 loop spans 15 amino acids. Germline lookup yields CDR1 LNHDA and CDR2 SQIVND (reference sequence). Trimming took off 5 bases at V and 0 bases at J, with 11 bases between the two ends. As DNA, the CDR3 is TGTGCCAGTAGTGGGACGGATTATAGCAATCAGCCCCAGCATTTT. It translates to CASSGTDYSNQPQHF.

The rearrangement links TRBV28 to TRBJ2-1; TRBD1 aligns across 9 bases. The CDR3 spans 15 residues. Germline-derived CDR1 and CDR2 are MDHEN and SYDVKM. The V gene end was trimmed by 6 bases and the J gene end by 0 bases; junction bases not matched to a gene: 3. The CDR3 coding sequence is TGTGCCAGCAGCCTGGGACAGGGCTCCTACAATGAGCAGTTCTTC. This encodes CASSLGQGSYNEQFF.

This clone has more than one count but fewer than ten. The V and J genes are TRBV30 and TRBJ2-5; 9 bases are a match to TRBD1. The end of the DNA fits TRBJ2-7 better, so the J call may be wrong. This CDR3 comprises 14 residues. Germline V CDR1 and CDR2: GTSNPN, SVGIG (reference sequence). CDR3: CAWSPGQGGYEQYF. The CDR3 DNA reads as TGTGCCTGGAGCCCGGGACAGGGTGGGTACGAGCAGTACTTC.

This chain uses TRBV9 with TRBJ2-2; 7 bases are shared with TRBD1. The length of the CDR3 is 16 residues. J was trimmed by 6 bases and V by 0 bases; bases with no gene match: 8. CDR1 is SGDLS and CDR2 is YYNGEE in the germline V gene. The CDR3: CASSVVVFGQAGELFF. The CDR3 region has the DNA TGTGCCAGCAGCGTAGTAGTATTCGGACAGGCCGGGGAGCTGTTTTTT.

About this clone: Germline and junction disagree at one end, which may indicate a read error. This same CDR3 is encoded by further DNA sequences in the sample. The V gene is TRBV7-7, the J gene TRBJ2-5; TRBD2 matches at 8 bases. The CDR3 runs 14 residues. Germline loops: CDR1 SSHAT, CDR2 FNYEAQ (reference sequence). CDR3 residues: CASSLAGTGETQYF. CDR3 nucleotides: TGTGCTAGCAGCTTAGCGGGGACTGGGGAGACCCAGTACTTC.

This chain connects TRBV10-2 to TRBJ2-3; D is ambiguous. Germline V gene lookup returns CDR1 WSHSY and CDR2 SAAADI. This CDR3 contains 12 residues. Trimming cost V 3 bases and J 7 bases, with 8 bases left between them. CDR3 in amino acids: CASSDLANTQYF. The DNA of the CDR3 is TGCGCCAGCAGTGACTTAGCCAATACGCAGTATTTT.

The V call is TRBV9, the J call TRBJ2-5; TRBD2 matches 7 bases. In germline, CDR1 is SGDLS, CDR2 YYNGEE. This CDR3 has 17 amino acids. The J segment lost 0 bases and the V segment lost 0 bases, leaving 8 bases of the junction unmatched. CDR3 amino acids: CASSVESGGGNQETQYF. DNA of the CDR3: TGTGCCAGCAGCGTAGAGTCGGGGGGAGGAAACCAAGAGACCCAGTACTTC.

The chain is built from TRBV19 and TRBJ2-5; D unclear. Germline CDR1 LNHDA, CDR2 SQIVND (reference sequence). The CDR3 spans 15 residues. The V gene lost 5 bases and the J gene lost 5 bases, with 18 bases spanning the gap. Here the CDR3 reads CASSHTPRLGETQYF. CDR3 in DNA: TGTGCCAGTAGTCATACGCCGAGGTTGGGGGAGACCCAGTACTTC.